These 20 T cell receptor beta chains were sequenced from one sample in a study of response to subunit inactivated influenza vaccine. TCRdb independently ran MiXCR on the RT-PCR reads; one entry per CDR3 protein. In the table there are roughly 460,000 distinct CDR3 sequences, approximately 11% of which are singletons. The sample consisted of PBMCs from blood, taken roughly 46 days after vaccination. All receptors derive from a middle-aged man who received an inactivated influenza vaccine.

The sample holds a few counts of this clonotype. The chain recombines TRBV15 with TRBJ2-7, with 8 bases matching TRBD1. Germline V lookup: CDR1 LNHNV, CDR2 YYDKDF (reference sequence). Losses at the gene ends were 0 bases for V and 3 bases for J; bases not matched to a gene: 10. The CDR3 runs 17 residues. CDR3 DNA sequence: TGTGCCACCAGCAGAGAGAGGGACAGGACGGGAAACTACGAGCAGTACTTC. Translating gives CATSRERDRTGNYEQYF.

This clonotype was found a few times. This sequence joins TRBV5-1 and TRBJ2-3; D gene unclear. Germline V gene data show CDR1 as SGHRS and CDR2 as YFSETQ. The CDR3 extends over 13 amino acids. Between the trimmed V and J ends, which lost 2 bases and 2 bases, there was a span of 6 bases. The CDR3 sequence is CASSFGFTDTQYF. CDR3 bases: TGCGCCAGCAGCTTCGGGTTCACAGATACGCAGTATTTT. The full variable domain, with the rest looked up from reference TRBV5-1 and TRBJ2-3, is KAGVTQTPRYLIKTRGQQVTLSCSPISGHRSVSWYQQTPGQGLQFLFEYFSETQRNKGNFPGRFSGRQFSNSRSEMNVSTLELGDSALYLCASSFGFTDTQYFGPGTRLTVL.

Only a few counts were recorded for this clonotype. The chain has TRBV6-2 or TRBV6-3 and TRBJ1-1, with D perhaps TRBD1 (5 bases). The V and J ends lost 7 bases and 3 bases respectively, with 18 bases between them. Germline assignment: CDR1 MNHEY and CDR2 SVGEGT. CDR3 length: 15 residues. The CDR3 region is CASKLTASLDTEAFF. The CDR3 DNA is TGTGCCAGCAAGCTGACAGCCTCCTTGGACACTGAAGCTTTCTTT.

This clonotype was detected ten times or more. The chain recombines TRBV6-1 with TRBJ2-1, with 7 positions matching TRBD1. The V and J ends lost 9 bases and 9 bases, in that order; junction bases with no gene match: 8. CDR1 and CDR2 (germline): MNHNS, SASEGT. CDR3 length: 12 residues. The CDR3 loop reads CASGDSTREQFF. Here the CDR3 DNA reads TGTGCCAGTGGGGACAGTACGCGTGAGCAGTTCTTC.

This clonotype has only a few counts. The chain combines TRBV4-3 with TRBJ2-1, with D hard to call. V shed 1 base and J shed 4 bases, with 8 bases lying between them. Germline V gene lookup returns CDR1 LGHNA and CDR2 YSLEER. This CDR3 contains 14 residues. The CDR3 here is CASSQGFTYNEQFF. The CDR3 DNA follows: TGCGCCAGCAGCCAAGGATTTACTTACAATGAGCAGTTCTTC.

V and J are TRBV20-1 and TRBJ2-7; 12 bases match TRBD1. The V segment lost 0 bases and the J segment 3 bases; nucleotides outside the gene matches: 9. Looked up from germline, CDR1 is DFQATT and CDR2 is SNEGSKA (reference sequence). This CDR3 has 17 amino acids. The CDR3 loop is CSARDRGRDRGLYEQYF. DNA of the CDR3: TGCAGTGCTAGAGATCGGGGAAGGGACAGGGGGCTCTACGAGCAGTACTTC.

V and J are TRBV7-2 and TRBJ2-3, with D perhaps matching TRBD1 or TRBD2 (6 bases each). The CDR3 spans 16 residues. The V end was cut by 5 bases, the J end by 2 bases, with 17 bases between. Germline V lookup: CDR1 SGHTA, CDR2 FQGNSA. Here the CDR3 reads CASSPRGRGVTDTQYF. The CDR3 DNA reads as TGTGCCAGCAGCCCTAGGGGAAGGGGGGTCACAGATACGCAGTATTTT.

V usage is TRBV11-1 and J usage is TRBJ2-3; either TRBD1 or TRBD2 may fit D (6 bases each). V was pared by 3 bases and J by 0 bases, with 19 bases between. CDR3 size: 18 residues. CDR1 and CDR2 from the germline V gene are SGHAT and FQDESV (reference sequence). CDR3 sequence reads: CASSFFPRGTRSTDTQYF. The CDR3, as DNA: TGTGCCAGCAGCTTTTTTCCCCGGGGGACACGGAGCACAGATACGCAGTATTTT.

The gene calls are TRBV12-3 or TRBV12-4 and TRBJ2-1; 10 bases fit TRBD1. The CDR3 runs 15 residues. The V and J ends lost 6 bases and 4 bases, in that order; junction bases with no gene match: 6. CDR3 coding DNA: TGTGCCAGCAGCGAGACAGGGGGCGCTTACAATGAGCAGTTCTTC. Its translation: CASSETGGAYNEQFF.

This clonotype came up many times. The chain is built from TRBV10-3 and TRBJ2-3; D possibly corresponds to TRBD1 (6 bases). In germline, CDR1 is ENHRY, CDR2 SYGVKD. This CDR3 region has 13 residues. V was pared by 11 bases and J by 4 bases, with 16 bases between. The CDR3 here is CAVKAGESDTQYF. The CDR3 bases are TGTGCCGTTAAGGCAGGGGAGTCAGATACGCAGTATTTT.

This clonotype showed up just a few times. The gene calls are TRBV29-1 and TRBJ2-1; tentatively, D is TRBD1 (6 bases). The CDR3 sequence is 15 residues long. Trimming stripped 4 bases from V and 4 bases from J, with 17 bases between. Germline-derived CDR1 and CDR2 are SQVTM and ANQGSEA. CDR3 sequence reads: CSVGLPGQVYNEQFF. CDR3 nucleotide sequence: TGCAGCGTTGGCCTTCCGGGACAAGTTTACAATGAGCAGTTCTTC.

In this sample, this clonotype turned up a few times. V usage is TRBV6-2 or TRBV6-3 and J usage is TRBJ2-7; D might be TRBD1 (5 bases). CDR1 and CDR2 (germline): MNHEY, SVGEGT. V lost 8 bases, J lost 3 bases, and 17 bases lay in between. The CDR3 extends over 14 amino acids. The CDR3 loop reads CASLTAQGIYEQYF. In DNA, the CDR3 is TGTGCCAGCCTTACCGCTCAGGGTATCTACGAGCAGTACTTC.

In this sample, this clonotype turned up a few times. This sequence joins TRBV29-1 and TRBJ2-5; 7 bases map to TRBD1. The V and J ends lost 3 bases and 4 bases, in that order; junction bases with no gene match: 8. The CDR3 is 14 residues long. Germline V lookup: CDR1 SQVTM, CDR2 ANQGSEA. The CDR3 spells CSVEGQGVRETQYF. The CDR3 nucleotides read TGCAGCGTTGAGGGGCAGGGGGTTAGAGAGACCCAGTACTTC.

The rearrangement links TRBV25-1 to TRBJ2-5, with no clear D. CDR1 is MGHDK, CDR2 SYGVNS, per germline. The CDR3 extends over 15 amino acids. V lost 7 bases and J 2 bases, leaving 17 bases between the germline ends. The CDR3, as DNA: TGTGCCAGCATTTCCAGGACCTCGGGTCAAGAGACCCAGTACTTC. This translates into CASISRTSGQETQYF.

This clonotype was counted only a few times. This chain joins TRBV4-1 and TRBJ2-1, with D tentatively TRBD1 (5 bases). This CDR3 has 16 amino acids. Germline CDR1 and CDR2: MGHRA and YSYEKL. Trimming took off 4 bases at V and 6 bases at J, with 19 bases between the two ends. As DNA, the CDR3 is TGCGCCAGCAGCCGCCTACCCCAGGGTTGGGCCAATGAGCAGTTCTTC. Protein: CASSRLPQGWANEQFF.

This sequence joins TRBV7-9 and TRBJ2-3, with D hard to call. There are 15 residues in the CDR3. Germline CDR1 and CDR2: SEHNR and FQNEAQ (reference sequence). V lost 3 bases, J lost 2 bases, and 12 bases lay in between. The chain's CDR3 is CASSFWIGDTDTQYF. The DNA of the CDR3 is TGTGCCAGCAGCTTCTGGATAGGAGACACAGATACGCAGTATTTT.

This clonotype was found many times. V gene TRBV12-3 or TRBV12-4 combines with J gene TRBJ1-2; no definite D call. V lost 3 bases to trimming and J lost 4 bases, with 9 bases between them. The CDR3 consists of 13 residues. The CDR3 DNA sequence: TGTGCCAGCAGTTTGTCTTCGACCTATGGCTACACCTTC. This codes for CASSLSSTYGYTF.

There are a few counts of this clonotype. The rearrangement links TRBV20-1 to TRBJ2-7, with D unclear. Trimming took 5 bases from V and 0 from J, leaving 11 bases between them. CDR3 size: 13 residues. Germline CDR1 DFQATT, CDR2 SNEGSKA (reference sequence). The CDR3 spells CSAAKTYSYEQYF. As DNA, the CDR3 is TGCAGTGCTGCGAAGACTTACTCCTACGAGCAGTACTTC.

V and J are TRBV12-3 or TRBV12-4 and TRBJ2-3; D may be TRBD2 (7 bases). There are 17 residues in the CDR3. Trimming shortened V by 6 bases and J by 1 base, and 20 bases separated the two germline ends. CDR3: CASSVLRGGLGTDTQYF. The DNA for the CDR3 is TGTGCCAGCAGCGTCTTGAGGGGGGGCCTCGGCACAGATACGCAGTATTTT.

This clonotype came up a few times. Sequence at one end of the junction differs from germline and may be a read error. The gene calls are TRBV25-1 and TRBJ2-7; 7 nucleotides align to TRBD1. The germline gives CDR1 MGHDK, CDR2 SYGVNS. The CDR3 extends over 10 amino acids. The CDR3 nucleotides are TGTGCCAGCAGTCAGGACAGGACCCACTTC. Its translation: CASSQDRTHF.